Shown below are 5 T cell receptor beta chains from a single sample sequenced in a study of blood T cell repertoires in COVID-19. Data came from immunoSEQ multiplex PCR; TCRdb stores just in-frame clones and leaves some out. This table has a few hundred thousand clones, 85% appearing once. Sequenced input: peripheral blood. These receptors came from a human donor in a cohort sampled during active COVID-19.

The chain employs TRBV14 and TRBJ1-2; D is ambiguous. V lost 0 bases and J lost 8, with 19 bases in between. The V gene's germline CDR1 is SGHDN and CDR2 FVKESK. The CDR3 consists of 16 residues. The CDR3 DNA follows: TGTGCCAGCAGCCAAGATGGTTGGGTGAGAGGGTCGGGCTACACCTTC. This sequence encodes CASSQDGWVRGSGYTF.

The chain carries TRBV9 and TRBJ2-1; D call uncertain. V was clipped by 4 bases and J by 5 bases, with 13 bases between them. This CDR3 has 14 amino acids. CDR1 SGDLS and CDR2 YYNGEE come from the germline V gene. The CDR3 bases are TGTGCCAGCAGCAATAGCTGGCAAAACAATGAGCAGTTCTTC. This translates into CASSNSWQNNEQFF.

The chain joins TRBV29-1 to TRBJ2-3, with TRBD2 identical over 12 bases. After removal of 7 bases from V and 4 bases from J, the junction contained 6 bases not matched to a gene. CDR1 is SQVTM, CDR2 ANQGSEA, per germline. The CDR3 sequence is 14 residues long. The CDR3 loop reads CSDGLAGGADTQYF. For the CDR3, the DNA is TGCAGCGACGGCCTAGCGGGGGGGGCAGATACGCAGTATTTT.

The chain combines TRBV7-9 with TRBJ2-3, with 10 positions matching TRBD2. The CDR3 covers 15 residues. Germline trimming cut 2 bases from V and 6 bases from J; bases unmatched to any gene: 5. The germline gives CDR1 SEHNR, CDR2 FQNEAQ (reference sequence). The CDR3 sequence is CASSLSGGAFDTQYF. The CDR3 DNA reads TGTGCCAGCAGCTTAAGCGGGGGGGCCTTCGATACGCAGTATTTT. Full variable domain (missing parts from reference TRBV7-9 and TRBJ2-3): DTGVSQNPRHKITKRGQNVTFRCDPISEHNRLYWYRQTLGQGPEFLTYFQNEAQLEKSRLLSDRFSAERPKGSFSTLEIQRTEQGDSAMYLCASSLSGGAFDTQYFGPGTRLTVL.

The chain joins TRBV5-5 to TRBJ2-7, with a tentative D call TRBD2 (6 bases). Germline CDR1 reads SGHKS; CDR2 reads YYEKEE (reference sequence). The CDR3 contains 16 residues. V lost 2 bases to trimming and J lost 0 bases, with 15 bases between them. Here the CDR3 reads CASSFSIAASSYEQYF. Here the CDR3 DNA reads TGTGCCAGCAGCTTTTCAATAGCGGCCAGCTCCTACGAGCAGTACTTC.